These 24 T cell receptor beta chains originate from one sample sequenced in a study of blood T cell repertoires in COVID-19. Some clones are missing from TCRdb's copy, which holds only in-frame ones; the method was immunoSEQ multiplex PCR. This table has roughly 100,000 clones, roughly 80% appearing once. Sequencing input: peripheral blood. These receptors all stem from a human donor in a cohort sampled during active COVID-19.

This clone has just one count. The CDR3 reads CASSPLGSSYEQYF. For the CDR3, the DNA is TGTGCCAGCAGCCCCCTGGGGAGCTCCTACGAGCAGTACTTC. The rearrangement links TRBV7-2 to TRBJ2-7; TRBD2 is a possible D gene (5 bases). Deletions cut 5 bases from V and 0 bases from J, with 11 bases between. Germline values: CDR1 SGHTA, CDR2 FQGNSA. The CDR3 is made up of 14 amino acids.

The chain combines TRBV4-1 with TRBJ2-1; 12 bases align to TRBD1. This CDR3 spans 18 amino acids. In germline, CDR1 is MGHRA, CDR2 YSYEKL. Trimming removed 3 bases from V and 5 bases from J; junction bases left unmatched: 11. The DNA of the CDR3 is TGCGCCAGCAGCCACCCCGGGGGTCGGGACAGGGGGCACAATGAGCAGTTCTTC. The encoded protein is CASSHPGGRDRGHNEQFF.

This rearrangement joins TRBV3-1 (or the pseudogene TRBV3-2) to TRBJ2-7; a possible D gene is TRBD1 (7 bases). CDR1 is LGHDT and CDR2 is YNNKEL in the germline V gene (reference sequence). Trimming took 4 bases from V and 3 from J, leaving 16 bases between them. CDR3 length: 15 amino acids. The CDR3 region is CASSPQGGRGYEQYF. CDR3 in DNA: TGTGCCAGCAGCCCCCAGGGGGGAAGGGGCTACGAGCAGTACTTC.

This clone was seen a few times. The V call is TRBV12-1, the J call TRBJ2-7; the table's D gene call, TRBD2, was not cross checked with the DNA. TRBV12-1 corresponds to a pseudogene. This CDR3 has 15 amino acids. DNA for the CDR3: TGTGCCAGCAGCCCTGGAGTTAGCGGGGGGTACGAGCAGTACTTC. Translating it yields CASSPGVSGGYEQYF.

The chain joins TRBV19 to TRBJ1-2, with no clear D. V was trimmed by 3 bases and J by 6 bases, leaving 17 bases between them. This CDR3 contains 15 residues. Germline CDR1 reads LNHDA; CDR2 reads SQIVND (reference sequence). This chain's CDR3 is CASSIGFFRLHGYTF. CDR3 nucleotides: TGTGCCAGTAGTATCGGTTTCTTCCGACTTCATGGCTACACCTTC. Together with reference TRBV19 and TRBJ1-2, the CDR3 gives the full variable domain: DGGITQSPKYLFRKEGQNVTLSCEQNLNHDAMYWYRQDPGQGLRLIYYSQIVNDFQKGDIAEGYSVSREKKESFPLTVTSAQKNPTAFYLCASSIGFFRLHGYTFGSGTRLTVV.

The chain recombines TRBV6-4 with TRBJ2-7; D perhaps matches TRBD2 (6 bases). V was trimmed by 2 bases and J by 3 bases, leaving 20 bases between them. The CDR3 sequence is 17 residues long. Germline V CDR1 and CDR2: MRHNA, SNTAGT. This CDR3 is CASSDGEVPSKFYEQYF. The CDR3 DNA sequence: TGTGCCAGCAGTGACGGGGAGGTTCCTTCCAAGTTCTACGAGCAGTACTTC.

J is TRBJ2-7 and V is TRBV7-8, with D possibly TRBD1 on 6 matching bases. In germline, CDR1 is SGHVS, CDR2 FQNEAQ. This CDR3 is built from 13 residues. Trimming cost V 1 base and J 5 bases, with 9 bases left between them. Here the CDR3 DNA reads TGTGCCAGCAGCTTAGATAACAGGGACGAGCAGTACTTC. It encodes CASSLDNRDEQYF.

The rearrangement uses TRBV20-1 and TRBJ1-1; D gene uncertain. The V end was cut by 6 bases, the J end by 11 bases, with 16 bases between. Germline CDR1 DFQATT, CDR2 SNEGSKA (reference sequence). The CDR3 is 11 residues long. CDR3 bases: TGCAGTGCACCGACCGGGGTTGGGGCTTTCTTT. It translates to CSAPTGVGAFF.

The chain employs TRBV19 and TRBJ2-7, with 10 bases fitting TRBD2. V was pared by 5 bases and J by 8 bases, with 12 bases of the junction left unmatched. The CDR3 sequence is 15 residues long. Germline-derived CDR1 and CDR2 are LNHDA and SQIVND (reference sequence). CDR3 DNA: TGTGCCAGTAGTCAAAGGACTAGCGGACTCGGGCAGCAGTACTTC. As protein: CASSQRTSGLGQQYF.

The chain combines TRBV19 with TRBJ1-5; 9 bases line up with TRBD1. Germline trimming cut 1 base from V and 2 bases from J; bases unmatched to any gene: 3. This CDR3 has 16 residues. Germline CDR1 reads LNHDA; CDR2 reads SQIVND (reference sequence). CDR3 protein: CASSIGTGAGNQPQHF. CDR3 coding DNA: TGTGCCAGTAGTATAGGGACAGGGGCTGGCAATCAGCCCCAGCATTTT.

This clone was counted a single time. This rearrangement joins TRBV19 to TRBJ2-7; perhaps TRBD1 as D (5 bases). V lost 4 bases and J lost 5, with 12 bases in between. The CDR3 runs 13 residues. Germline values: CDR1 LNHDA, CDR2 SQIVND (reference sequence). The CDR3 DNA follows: TGTGCCAGTAGTACCCAGGGCTTAAACGAGCAGTACTTC. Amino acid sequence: CASSTQGLNEQYF. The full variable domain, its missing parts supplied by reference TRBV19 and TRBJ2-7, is DGGITQSPKYLFRKEGQNVTLSCEQNLNHDAMYWYRQDPGQGLRLIYYSQIVNDFQKGDIAEGYSVSREKKESFPLTVTSAQKNPTAFYLCASSTQGLNEQYFGPGTRLTVT.

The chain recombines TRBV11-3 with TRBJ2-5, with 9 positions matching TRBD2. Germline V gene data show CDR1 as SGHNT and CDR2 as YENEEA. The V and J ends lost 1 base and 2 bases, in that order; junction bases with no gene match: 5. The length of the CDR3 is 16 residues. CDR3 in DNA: TGTGCCAGCAGCTTAGGCCCAGCGGGGGGACAAGAGACCCAGTACTTC. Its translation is CASSLGPAGGQETQYF.

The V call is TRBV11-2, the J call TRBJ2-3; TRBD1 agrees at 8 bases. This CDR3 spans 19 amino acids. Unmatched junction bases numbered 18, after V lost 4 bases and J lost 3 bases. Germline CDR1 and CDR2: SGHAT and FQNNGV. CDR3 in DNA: TGTGCCAGCAGCTGGAGGACAGGGTCTCAATATGGGTCGACAGATACGCAGTATTTT. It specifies CASSWRTGSQYGSTDTQYF. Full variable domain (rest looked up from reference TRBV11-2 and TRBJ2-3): EAGVAQSPRYKIIEKRQSVAFWCNPISGHATLYWYQQILGQGPKLLIQFQNNGVVDDSQLPKDRFSAERLKGVDSTLKIQPAKLEDSAVYLCASSWRTGSQYGSTDTQYFGPGTRLTVL.

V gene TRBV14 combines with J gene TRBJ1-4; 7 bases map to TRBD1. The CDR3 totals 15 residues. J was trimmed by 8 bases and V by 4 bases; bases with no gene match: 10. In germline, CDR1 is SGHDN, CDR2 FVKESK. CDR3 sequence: CASSPGRGLVEKLFF. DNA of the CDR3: TGTGCCAGCAGCCCCGGGAGGGGGCTGGTGGAAAAACTGTTTTTT.

CDR3 coding DNA: TGTGCCAGCAGCCCCCTAGATAGCCTTCTAAAGACCCAGTACTTC. Encoded protein: CASSPLDSLLKTQYF. The chain recombines TRBV3-1 (or the pseudogene TRBV3-2) with TRBJ2-5; D call uncertain. The CDR3 has 15 amino acids. The V end was cut by 4 bases, the J end by 6 bases, with 18 bases between. Germline-derived CDR1 and CDR2 are LGHDT and YNNKEL (reference sequence).

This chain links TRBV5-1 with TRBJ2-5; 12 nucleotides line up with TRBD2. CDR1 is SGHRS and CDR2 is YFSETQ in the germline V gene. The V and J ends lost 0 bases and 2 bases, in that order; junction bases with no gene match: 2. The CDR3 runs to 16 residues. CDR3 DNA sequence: TGCGCCAGCAGCTTGGCCGGACTAGCGGGGCAAGAGACCCAGTACTTC. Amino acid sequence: CASSLAGLAGQETQYF.

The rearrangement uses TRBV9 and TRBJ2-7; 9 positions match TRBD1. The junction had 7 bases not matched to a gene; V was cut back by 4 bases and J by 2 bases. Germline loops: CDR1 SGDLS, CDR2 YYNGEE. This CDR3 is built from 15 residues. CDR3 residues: CASSPGQGSPYEQYF. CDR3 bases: TGTGCCAGCAGCCCTGGACAGGGGAGTCCCTACGAGCAGTACTTC.

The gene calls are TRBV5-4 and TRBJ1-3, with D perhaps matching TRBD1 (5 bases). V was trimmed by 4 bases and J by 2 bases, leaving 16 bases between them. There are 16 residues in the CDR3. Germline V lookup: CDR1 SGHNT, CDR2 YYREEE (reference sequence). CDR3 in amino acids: CASSLGTTYAGNTIYF. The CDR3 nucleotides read TGTGCCAGCAGCCTCGGGACTACTTACGCTGGAAACACCATATATTTT.

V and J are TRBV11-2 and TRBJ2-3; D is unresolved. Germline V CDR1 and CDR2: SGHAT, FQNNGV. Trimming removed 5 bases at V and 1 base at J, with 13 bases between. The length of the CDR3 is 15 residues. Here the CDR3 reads CASSALLGRTDTQYF. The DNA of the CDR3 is TGTGCCAGCAGCGCTCTACTGGGCCGCACAGATACGCAGTATTTT. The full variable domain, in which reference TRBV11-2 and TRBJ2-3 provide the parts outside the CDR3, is EAGVAQSPRYKIIEKRQSVAFWCNPISGHATLYWYQQILGQGPKLLIQFQNNGVVDDSQLPKDRFSAERLKGVDSTLKIQPAKLEDSAVYLCASSALLGRTDTQYFGPGTRLTVL.

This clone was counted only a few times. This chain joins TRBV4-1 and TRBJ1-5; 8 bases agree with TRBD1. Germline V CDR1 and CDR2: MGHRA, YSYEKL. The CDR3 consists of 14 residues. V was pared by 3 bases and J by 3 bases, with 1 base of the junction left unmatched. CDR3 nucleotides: TGCGCCAGCAGCCAGGACAGGGACAATCAGCCCCAGCATTTT. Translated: CASSQDRDNQPQHF.

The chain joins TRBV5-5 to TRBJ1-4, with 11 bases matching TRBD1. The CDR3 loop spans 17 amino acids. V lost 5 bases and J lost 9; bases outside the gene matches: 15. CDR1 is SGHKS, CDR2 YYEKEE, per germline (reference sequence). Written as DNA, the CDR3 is TGTGCCAGCAGTCCCTCCGGGGACAGGGGGTCCCGACAAAAACTGTTTTTT. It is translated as CASSPSGDRGSRQKLFF.

The CDR3 loop reads CASSLREGSGYTF. CDR3 in DNA: TGTGCCAGCAGCTTACGGGAGGGAAGTGGCTACACCTTC. The J gene is TRBJ1-2, the V gene TRBV5-6, with no clear D. V lost 2 bases to trimming and J lost 7 bases, with 12 bases between them. The CDR3 spans 13 residues. Germline V gene data show CDR1 as SGHDT and CDR2 as YYEEEE.

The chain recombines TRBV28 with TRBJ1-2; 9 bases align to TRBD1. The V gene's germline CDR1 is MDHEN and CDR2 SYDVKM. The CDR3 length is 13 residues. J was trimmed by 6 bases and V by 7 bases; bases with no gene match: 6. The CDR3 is CASNPGQGNGYTF. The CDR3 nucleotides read TGTGCCAGCAATCCGGGACAGGGAAATGGCTACACCTTC.

The CDR3 DNA is TGTGCCAGCAGTGAAGCGATCAGTCTCAATCAGCCCCAGCATTTT. As protein: CASSEAISLNQPQHF. This chain joins TRBV6-1 and TRBJ1-5; no definite D call. Germline CDR1 is MNHNS and CDR2 is SASEGT. The CDR3 has 15 residues. V shed 0 bases and J shed 3 bases, with 9 bases lying between them.